This TCR beta chain was observed in a study of T cells expressing NK-cell markers. Study summary: Seven of the eight sequenced donors were classified as HCMV-seropositive, and one was classified as seronegative.

Germline V gene lookup returns CDR1 DFQATT and CDR2 SNEGSKA (reference sequence). The CDR3 has 14 amino acids. About this clonotype: Its antigen is as yet unknown.

5'RACE template switching with UMIs generated TCR beta cDNA. TCRdb reanalyzed the 5' RACE reads and collapses them to one entry per CDR3 protein, without DNA. This sample's table reports roughly 160,000 distinct CDR3 sequences. Study-level points and caveats: The leading position in the CD3+CD56-NKG2C+ fraction of a few donors also went to these clonotypes. The study found dominant NKG2C+ clonotypes at about 1.0-7.5% of CD8+ T cells in about six donors.

The receptor comes from a man aged 18 to 69 in good health. Sequencing input: blood T cells: a sorted CD56 or NKG2C T cell subset, CD4+ or CD8+ T cells, or bulk PBMC T cells (not recorded which). The chain links TRBV20-1 to TRBJ2-5; the D call from TCRdb, TRBD1, cannot be confirmed without DNA. This chain's CDR3 is CSAGEQGFRETQYF.